The 31 T cell receptor beta chains reported below all come from one sample, sequenced in a study of blood T cells in healthy people across ages. A second 7 to 11 cycle PCR used barcoded and J-beta primers. TCRdb re-called the 5' RACE reads through MiXCR, storing one row per CDR3 protein. The profile shows just under 750,000 distinct CDR3 sequences, 22% of them singletons. Sequencing was done on a sample of blood. These receptors were collected from a man between 65 and 85 years old in good health.

A few counts support this clonotype. The chain is built from TRBV12-3 or TRBV12-4 and TRBJ2-7; TRBD2 matches 9 bases. The CDR3 has 14 residues. This CDR3 is CASSPTSGTYEQHV. CDR3 nucleotides: TGTGCCAGCAGTCCGACTAGCGGAACCTACGAGCAGCACGTC.

V gene TRBV7-6 combines with J gene TRBJ2-3, with D perhaps TRBD1 (5 bases). The V end was cut by 1 base, the J end by 3 bases, with 14 bases between. The germline gives CDR1 SGHVS, CDR2 FNYEAQ. The CDR3 has 16 amino acids. The CDR3 is CASSLVARVRTDTQYF. In DNA, the CDR3 is TGTGCCAGCAGCTTAGTAGCCAGGGTTAGGACAGATACGCAGTATTTT.

This rearrangement joins TRBV2 to TRBJ2-5, with 7 bases matching TRBD2. The J call is in doubt because the DNA end fits TRBJ2-1 better. The CDR3 consists of 15 residues. Germline V gene sequence: CDR1 SNHLY, CDR2 FYNNEI. The CDR3 DNA is TGTGCCAGCAGTTTTGCGGGAGCGCGTGGCAATGAGCAGTTCTTC. This gives the protein CASSFAGARGNEQFF.

The V and J genes are TRBV9 and TRBJ2-3; D is undetermined. The germline CDR1 and CDR2 sequences are SGDLS and YYNGEE. The CDR3 has 16 residues. V was clipped by 0 bases and J by 0 bases, with 11 bases between them. The CDR3 spells CASSVGATSSTDTQYF. In nucleotides, the CDR3 is TGTGCCAGCAGCGTAGGTGCAACTTCTAGCACAGATACGCAGTATTTT.

The chain joins TRBV9 to TRBJ2-5, with 7 bases fitting TRBD2. Germline values: CDR1 SGDLS, CDR2 YYNGEE. V shed 0 bases and J 1 base; nucleotides not matched to a gene: 3. The CDR3 length is 15 residues. In nucleotides, the CDR3 is TGTGCCAGCAGCGTAGTGCGCGGGGGCCAAGAGACCCAGTACTTC. Translation gives CASSVVRGGQETQYF.

The J gene is TRBJ2-3, the V gene TRBV7-9, with D maybe TRBD1 (5 bases). V lost 4 bases and J 6 bases, leaving 11 bases between the germline ends. CDR1 SEHNR and CDR2 FQNEAQ come from the germline V gene (reference sequence). This CDR3 is 13 amino acids long. In DNA form, the CDR3 reads TGTGCCAGCAGCTCAGAAGGGGCGGATACGCAGTATTTT. This encodes CASSSEGADTQYF.

The rearrangement joins TRBV29-1 to TRBJ2-7; D is possibly TRBD1 or TRBD2 (6 bases each). The CDR3 has 11 amino acids. V was pared by 2 bases and J by 6 bases, with 8 bases between. Germline V gene lookup returns CDR1 SQVTM and CDR2 ANQGSEA. The DNA of the CDR3 is TGCAGCGTTGAACGGGGGCTCGAGCAGTACTTC. Its protein is CSVERGLEQYF.

This clonotype was recorded a few times. The CDR3 DNA is TGTGCCAGCCAGGGGGACACCGGGGAGCTGTTTTTT. Translating it yields CASQGDTGELFF. The V gene is TRBV28, the J gene TRBJ2-2; 7 bases agree with TRBD1. The V gene's germline CDR1 is MDHEN and CDR2 SYDVKM. CDR3 length: 12 amino acids. Germline trimming cut 8 bases from V and 3 bases from J; bases unmatched to any gene: 0.

This clonotype has at least ten counts. This sequence joins TRBV12-3 or TRBV12-4 and TRBJ2-1; 13 nucleotides line up with TRBD2. The length of the CDR3 is 16 residues. Trimming removed 5 bases from V and 1 base from J; junction bases left unmatched: 2. Here the CDR3 reads CASSRTSGGSYNEQFF. The CDR3 coding sequence is TGTGCCAGCAGTCGGACTAGCGGGGGATCCTACAATGAGCAGTTCTTC.

The chain carries TRBV6-5 and TRBJ2-5; D is perhaps TRBD1 (6 bases). The DNA end is a closer match to TRBJ2-7, so the J assignment may be wrong. This CDR3 spans 13 amino acids. Per the germline V gene, CDR1 is MNHEY and CDR2 is SVGAGI. CDR3 protein: CASSYKGHHEQYF. The CDR3 nucleotides read TGTGCCAGCAGTTACAAGGGACACCACGAGCAGTACTTC.

The V and J genes are TRBV20-1 and TRBJ2-1; D may be TRBD2 (6 bases). This CDR3 spans 14 amino acids. Germline CDR1 is DFQATT and CDR2 is SNEGSKA (reference sequence). The V gene lost 5 bases and the J gene lost 1 base, with 12 bases spanning the gap. The CDR3 loop reads CSAAGLFSYNEQFF. Here the CDR3 DNA reads TGCAGTGCTGCGGGACTCTTTTCCTACAATGAGCAGTTCTTC.

At least ten counts were recorded for this clonotype. V usage is TRBV7-3 and J usage is TRBJ2-1; D is unresolved. The V gene lost 2 bases and the J gene lost 0 bases, with 5 bases spanning the gap. The CDR3 extends over 14 amino acids. CDR1 is SGHTA and CDR2 is FQGTGA in the germline V gene. CDR3 in DNA: TGTGCCAGCAGCTTAGGAGTCTCCTACAATGAGCAGTTCTTC. Its translation: CASSLGVSYNEQFF.

The chain combines TRBV20-1 with TRBJ2-5, with a possible D match to TRBD1 (5 bases). This CDR3 is 12 amino acids long. The V gene lost 3 bases and the J gene lost 4 bases, with 9 bases spanning the gap. Per germline, CDR1 DFQATT and CDR2 SNEGSKA (reference sequence). The chain's CDR3 is CSASAGSETQYF. In DNA form, the CDR3 reads TGCAGTGCTAGCGCAGGGTCAGAGACCCAGTACTTC.

A few counts support this clonotype. This chain joins TRBV20-1 and TRBJ2-1; D gene uncertain. The germline V gene has CDR1 DFQATT and CDR2 SNEGSKA (reference sequence). CDR3 length equals 14 residues. Between the trimmed V and J ends, which lost 3 bases and 4 bases, there was a span of 13 bases. CDR3 in DNA: TGCAGTGCTAGGGGCCTGACCTCTTACAATGAGCAGTTCTTC. Protein product: CSARGLTSYNEQFF.

The J gene is TRBJ1-1, the V gene TRBV12-3 or TRBV12-4; the D gene is possibly TRBD1 (5 bases). V dropped 6 bases and J dropped 4 bases, with 15 bases sitting between them. This CDR3 spans 14 amino acids. CDR3 bases: TGTGCCAGCAGACCCGGGACCCCGGGCACTGAAGCTTTCTTT. Translated, it gives CASRPGTPGTEAFF.

V gene TRBV14 combines with J gene TRBJ2-5; no clear D. Trimming removed 0 bases at V and 1 base at J, with 9 bases between. This CDR3 has 15 amino acids. Germline loops: CDR1 SGHDN, CDR2 FVKESK. In DNA form, the CDR3 reads TGTGCCAGCAGCCAAGAAAGGGTGGCCCAAGAGACCCAGTACTTC. Its translation is CASSQERVAQETQYF.

V is TRBV5-1 and J is TRBJ2-3; TRBD2 matches 8 bases. The CDR3 loop spans 14 amino acids. Germline CDR1 reads SGHRS; CDR2 reads YFSETQ. The ends lost 5 bases at V and 4 bases at J; junction bases unmatched: 6. This CDR3 is CASRLSGGSDTQYF. CDR3 nucleotides: TGCGCCAGCAGGCTAAGCGGGGGATCAGATACGCAGTATTTT.

This rearrangement joins TRBV12-3 or TRBV12-4 to TRBJ2-1; 10 bases agree with TRBD2. This CDR3 region has 13 residues. Losses at the gene ends were 8 bases for V and 5 bases for J; bases not matched to a gene: 3. The CDR3 region is CASGTSANNEQFF. Here the CDR3 DNA reads TGTGCCAGCGGGACTAGCGCGAACAATGAGCAGTTCTTC.

This clonotype was counted at least ten times. The CDR3 reads CASSSKGGRAEADTQYF. The CDR3 coding sequence is TGTGCCAGCAGCTCAAAGGGCGGGAGGGCCGAGGCAGATACGCAGTATTTT. The chain uses TRBV7-3 and TRBJ2-3; 9 bases are a match to TRBD2. The CDR3 extends over 17 amino acids. Trimming cost V 4 bases and J 4 bases; bases outside gene matches: 12. The germline gives CDR1 SGHTA, CDR2 FQGTGA.

V usage is TRBV10-1 and J usage is TRBJ1-4; 8 bases align to TRBD1. The CDR3 extends over 19 amino acids. Germline V gene data show CDR1 as WNHNN and CDR2 as SYGVQD (reference sequence). J was trimmed by 0 bases and V by 6 bases; bases with no gene match: 15. The CDR3 DNA is TGCGCCAGCAGATGGGACAGGCCAAGGTCGGTCCCAACTAATGAAAAACTGTTTTTT. As protein: CASRWDRPRSVPTNEKLFF.

The chain recombines TRBV12-3 or TRBV12-4 with TRBJ1-4; TRBD1 matches at 7 bases. This CDR3 has 15 amino acids. V lost 6 bases and J lost 5; bases outside the gene matches: 9. Here the CDR3 DNA reads TGTGCCAGCAGACGCCTCGGGACAGAGAATGAAAAACTGTTTTTT. Encoded protein: CASRRLGTENEKLFF.

This clonotype was observed a few times. One end of the junction varies from germline; a read error may be responsible. This rearrangement joins TRBV6-1 to TRBJ1-2; D perhaps matches TRBD1 (6 bases). Germline V gives CDR1 MNHNS, CDR2 SASEGT. The CDR3 spans 14 residues. The CDR3 bases are TGTGCCAGCAGTGGGATAGGGGGTGACTACGGCTACACCTTC. Translated: CASSGIGGDYGYTF.

The chain links TRBV28 to TRBJ1-2, with D possibly TRBD1 on 5 matching bases. Per the germline V gene, CDR1 is MDHEN and CDR2 is SYDVKM. V was trimmed by 2 bases and J by 5 bases, leaving 12 bases between them. The CDR3 totals 14 residues. CDR3 region: CASSLNGAGYGYTF. DNA for the CDR3: TGTGCCAGCAGTTTAAACGGGGCAGGGTATGGCTACACCTTC.

Of note for this clonotype: The CDR3 end shows no conserved phenylalanine or tryptophan, and so a read error is likely. The chain links TRBV5-8 to TRBJ2-1, with D maybe TRBD1 (6 bases). CDR1 and CDR2 (germline): SGHTS, YDEGEE. Trimming left V 2 bases short and J 7 bases short, with 10 bases between. The CDR3 runs to 13 residues. CDR3 in amino acids: CASSLNRVNEQFL. The CDR3 coding sequence is TGTGCCAGCAGCTTAAACAGGGTAAATGAGCAGTTCCTC.

This clonotype was found many times. The chain links TRBV28 to TRBJ2-5; no reliable D call. This CDR3 contains 12 residues. Trimming left V 3 bases short and J 5 bases short, with 7 bases between. Germline V gene data show CDR1 as MDHEN and CDR2 as SYDVKM. The CDR3 nucleotides are TGTGCCAGCAGTTTTGACGGGGAGACCCAGTACTTC. Translated: CASSFDGETQYF.

The chain employs TRBV19 and TRBJ1-1, with a weak D call TRBD1 (6 bases). The germline V gene has CDR1 LNHDA and CDR2 SQIVND (reference sequence). The CDR3 loop spans 14 amino acids. The V end lost 8 bases, the J end lost 4 bases, and 17 bases lay between the germline ends. In DNA, the CDR3 is TGTGCCAGTTTTTCAGGGGCCTCGAGCACTGAAGCTTTCTTT. Protein sequence: CASFSGASSTEAFF. Complete variable domain (other parts from reference TRBV19 and TRBJ1-1): DGGITQSPKYLFRKEGQNVTLSCEQNLNHDAMYWYRQDPGQGLRLIYYSQIVNDFQKGDIAEGYSVSREKKESFPLTVTSAQKNPTAFYLCASFSGASSTEAFFGQGTRLTVV.

This clonotype was counted between two and nine times. The chain employs TRBV5-4 and TRBJ2-7; 7 bases map to TRBD2. Looked up from germline, CDR1 is SGHNT and CDR2 is YYREEE (reference sequence). The CDR3 length is 15 residues. The ends lost 3 bases at V and 2 bases at J; junction bases unmatched: 8. The CDR3 region has the DNA TGTGCCAGCAGCTCAAGCACTAGCGCCGCCTACGAGCAGTACGTC. Its translation: CASSSSTSAAYEQYV.

V usage is TRBV5-1 and J usage is TRBJ1-1, with TRBD1 identical over 7 bases. Trimming at V came to 2 bases and at J to 5 bases, leaving 6 bases not matched to a gene. This CDR3 has 14 amino acids. Germline V lookup: CDR1 SGHRS, CDR2 YFSETQ. Written as DNA, the CDR3 is TGCGCCAGCAGCTTATCGACAGGGAAGACTGAAGCTTTCTTT. Amino acid sequence: CASSLSTGKTEAFF.

This sequence joins TRBV7-9 and TRBJ1-6, with 7 bases that match TRBD1. V lost 4 bases, J lost 8 bases, and 14 bases stayed unmatched. The CDR3 spans 17 residues. Germline V CDR1 and CDR2: SEHNR, FQNEAQ (reference sequence). CDR3 DNA sequence: TGTGCCAGCAGCTATATACAGGGGCCGCGCCAGTATTCACCCCTCCACTTT. Encoded protein: CASSYIQGPRQYSPLHF.

J is TRBJ1-1 and V is TRBV12-3 or TRBV12-4; D is perhaps TRBD1 (5 bases). The V gene lost 6 bases and the J gene lost 0 bases, with 14 bases spanning the gap. The CDR3 runs 15 residues. The CDR3 loop is CASRDRDQMNTEAFF. DNA of the CDR3: TGTGCCAGCAGGGACCGGGACCAAATGAACACTGAAGCTTTCTTT.

V is TRBV5-6 and J is TRBJ2-1; D ambiguous. V was shortened by 1 base and J by 5 bases, with 13 bases between the two germline ends. Germline assignment: CDR1 SGHDT and CDR2 YYEEEE. This CDR3 has 15 amino acids. This CDR3 reads CASSLLAPLNNEQFF. The CDR3, as DNA: TGTGCCAGCAGCTTGCTGGCGCCGCTTAACAATGAGCAGTTCTTC.